This T cell receptor beta chain was sequenced during a study of beta chain features in type 1 diabetes. Overall study results and limits: Type 1 diabetes patients showed fewer insertions and more deletions at VDJ junctions. Equally in patients and controls, PCR might preferentially amplify shorter templates.

As every portion of the isolated RNA was reverse transcribed, the sequencing read expressed TCRB transcripts. Here immunoSEQ multiplex PCR was the method, and the copy in TCRdb shows in-frame clones only, minus some. Altogether around 400,000 clones are present, over 10% being singletons, with the ten largest covering more than 0.015%. Germline V gives CDR1 MDHEN, CDR2 SYDVKM. V was cut by 5 bases and J by 2 bases, with 13 bases left in between. The CDR3 runs 14 residues. Donors contributed one heparinised blood draw apiece, averaging approximately 0.12 L. Cell sorting via CD45RO/CCR7/CD25/CD127/CD95/CD27 was performed to obtain CD4+ naive, central memory, regulatory and stem cell-like memory cells. Comments on this clone: Its antigen is still unknown.

This chain joins TRBV28 and TRBJ2-7; D ambiguous. The sequenced sample consisted of naive CD4+ T cells from blood. The source of this sequence is a man aged 18-30 years in good health. This CDR3 is CASSPQSGPYEQYF. DNA for the CDR3: TGTGCCAGCAGTCCGCAAAGTGGGCCCTACGAGCAGTACTTC. Variable domain in full (rest from reference TRBV28 and TRBJ2-7): DVKVTQSSRYLVKRTGEKVFLECVQDMDHENMFWYRQDPGLGLRLIYFSYDVKMKEKGDIPEGYSVSREKKERFSLILESASTNQTSMYLCASSPQSGPYEQYFGPGTRLTVT.